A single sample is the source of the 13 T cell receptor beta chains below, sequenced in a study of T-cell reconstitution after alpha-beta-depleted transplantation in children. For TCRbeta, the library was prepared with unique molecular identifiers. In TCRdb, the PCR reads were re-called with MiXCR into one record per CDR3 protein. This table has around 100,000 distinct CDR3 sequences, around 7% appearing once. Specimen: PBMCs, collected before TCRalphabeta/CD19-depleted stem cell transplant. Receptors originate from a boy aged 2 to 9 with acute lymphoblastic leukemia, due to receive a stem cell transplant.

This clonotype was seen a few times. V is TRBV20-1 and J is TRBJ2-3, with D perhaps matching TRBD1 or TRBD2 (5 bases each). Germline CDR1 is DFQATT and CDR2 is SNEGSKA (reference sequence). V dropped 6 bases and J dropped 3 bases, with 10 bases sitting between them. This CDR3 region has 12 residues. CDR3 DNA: TGCAGTGCCAGGGACCCGACAGATACGCAGTATTTT. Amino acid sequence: CSARDPTDTQYF.

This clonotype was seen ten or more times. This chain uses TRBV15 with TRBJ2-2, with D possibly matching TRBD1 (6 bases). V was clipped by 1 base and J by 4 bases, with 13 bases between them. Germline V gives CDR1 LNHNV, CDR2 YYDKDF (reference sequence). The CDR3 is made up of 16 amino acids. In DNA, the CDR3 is TGTGCCACCAGCAGAGCTCTGGGGGCGGGCACCGGGGAGCTGTTTTTT. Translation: CATSRALGAGTGELFF.

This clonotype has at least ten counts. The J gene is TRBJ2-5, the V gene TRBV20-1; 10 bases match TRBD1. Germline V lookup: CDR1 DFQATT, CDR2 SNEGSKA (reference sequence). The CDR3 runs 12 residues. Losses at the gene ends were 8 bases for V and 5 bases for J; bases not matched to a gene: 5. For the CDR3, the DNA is TGCAGTAATGACAGGGGGCGCGAGACCCAGTACTTC. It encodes CSNDRGRETQYF.

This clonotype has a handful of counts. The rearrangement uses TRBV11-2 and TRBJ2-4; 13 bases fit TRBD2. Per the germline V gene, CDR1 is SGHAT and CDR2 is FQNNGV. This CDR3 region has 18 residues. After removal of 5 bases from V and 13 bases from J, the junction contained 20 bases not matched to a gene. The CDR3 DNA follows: TGTGCCAGCAGCCTCTACCGACTAGCGGGGGGCATTCCCCGGCGGCAGTACTTC. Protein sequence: CASSLYRLAGGIPRRQYF.

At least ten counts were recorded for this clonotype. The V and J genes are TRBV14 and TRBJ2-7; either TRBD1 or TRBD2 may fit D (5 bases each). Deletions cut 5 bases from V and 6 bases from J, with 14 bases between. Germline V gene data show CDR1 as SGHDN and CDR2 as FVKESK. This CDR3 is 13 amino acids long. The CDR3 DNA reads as TGTGCCAGCAGCTCCCACGCCGGGACCGAGCAGTACTTC. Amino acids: CASSSHAGTEQYF.

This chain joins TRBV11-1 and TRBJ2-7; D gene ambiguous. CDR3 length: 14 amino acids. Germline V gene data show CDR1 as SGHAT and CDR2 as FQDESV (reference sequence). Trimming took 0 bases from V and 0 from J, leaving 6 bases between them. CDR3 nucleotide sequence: TGTGCCAGCAGCTTAGCGGCGAACTCCTACGAGCAGTACTTC. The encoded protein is CASSLAANSYEQYF.

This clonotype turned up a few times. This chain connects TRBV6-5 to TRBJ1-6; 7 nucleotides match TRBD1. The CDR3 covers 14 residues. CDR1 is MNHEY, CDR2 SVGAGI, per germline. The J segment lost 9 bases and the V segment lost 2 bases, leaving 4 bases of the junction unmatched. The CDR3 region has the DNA TGTGCCAGCAGTTACGGGACAGCTTCTTCACCCCTCCACTTT. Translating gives CASSYGTASSPLHF.

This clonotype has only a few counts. In nucleotides, the CDR3 is TGTGCCAGCAGATGGGGGTCGTGGAGCAATCAGCCCCAGCATTTT. Translated, it gives CASRWGSWSNQPQHF. The rearrangement uses TRBV6-2 or TRBV6-3 and TRBJ1-5, with TRBD1 as a possible D gene (5 bases). CDR3 length equals 15 residues. Germline V lookup: CDR1 MNHEY, CDR2 SVGEGT. V lost 6 bases, J lost 1 base, and 13 bases lay in between.

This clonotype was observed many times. The CDR3 coding sequence is TGCAGTGCTGGCAGGGGGCAACAGCCCCAGCATTTT. Translated, it gives CSAGRGQQPQHF. The gene calls are TRBV20-1 and TRBJ1-5; 8 nucleotides align to TRBD1. J was trimmed by 7 bases and V by 5 bases; bases with no gene match: 4. The CDR3 is 12 amino acids. The V gene's germline CDR1 is DFQATT and CDR2 SNEGSKA (reference sequence).

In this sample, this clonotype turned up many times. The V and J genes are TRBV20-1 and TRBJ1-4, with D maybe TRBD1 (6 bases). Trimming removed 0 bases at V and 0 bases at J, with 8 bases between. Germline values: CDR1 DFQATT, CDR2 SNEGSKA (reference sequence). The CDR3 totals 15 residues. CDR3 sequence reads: CSARERTATNEKLFF. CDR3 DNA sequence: TGCAGTGCTAGAGAGCGGACAGCAACTAATGAAAAACTGTTTTTT.

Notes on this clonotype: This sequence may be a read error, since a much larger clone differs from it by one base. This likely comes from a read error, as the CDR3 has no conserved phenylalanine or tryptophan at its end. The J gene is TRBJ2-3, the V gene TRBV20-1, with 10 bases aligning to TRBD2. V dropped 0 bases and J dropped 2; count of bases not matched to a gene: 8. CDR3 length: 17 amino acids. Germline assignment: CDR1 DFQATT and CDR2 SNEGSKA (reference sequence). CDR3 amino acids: CSARDVKGTSATDTQYV. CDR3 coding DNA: TGCAGTGCTAGAGATGTAAAGGGGACTAGCGCCACAGATACGCAGTATGTT.

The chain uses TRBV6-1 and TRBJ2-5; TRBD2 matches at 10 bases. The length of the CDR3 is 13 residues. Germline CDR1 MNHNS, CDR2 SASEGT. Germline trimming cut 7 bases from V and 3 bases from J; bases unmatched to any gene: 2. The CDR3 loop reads CASTGLAKETQYF. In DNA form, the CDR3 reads TGTGCCAGCACGGGACTAGCGAAAGAGACCCAGTACTTC.

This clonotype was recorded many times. CDR3 sequence (DNA): TGTGCCAGCAGCCAGGGCACTGAAGCTTTCTTT. Residues: CASSQGTEAFF. V and J are TRBV3-1 and TRBJ1-1; D is undetermined. The V and J ends lost 3 bases and 4 bases respectively, with 3 bases between them. There are 11 residues in the CDR3. Germline CDR1 is LGHDT and CDR2 is YNNKEL (reference sequence).